This T cell receptor beta chain originates from a study of OX40 agonist ivuxolimab in advanced cancers. Germline CDR1 is LNHDA and CDR2 is SQIVND (reference sequence). The CDR3 has 16 amino acids. Germline trimming cut 3 bases from V and 5 bases from J; bases unmatched to any gene: 8. Notes on this clone: The target antigen is unknown.

The protocol was immunoSEQ multiplex PCR, while the TCRdb copy is restricted to in-frame clones and leaves out a portion. The sample consists of roughly 35,000 clones, roughly 82% of them appearing once. Study-level results: Low normalized clonal expansion also occurred in some nonresponding patients. Clones of CD4+ and CD8+ blood T cells grew by week 6 at doses of 0.1 to 3.0 mg/kg.

The sample in question was CD4+ or CD8+ T cells sorted from blood, obtained in a trial of the OX40 agonist ivuxolimab. This receptor was obtained from an adult with an advanced solid tumor such as melanoma, head and neck, liver or kidney cancer. The V and J genes are TRBV19 and TRBJ1-4; 8 bases are shared with TRBD1. CDR3 nucleotide sequence: TGTGCCAGTAGTATGCCCTGGACAGGGACGAATGAAAAACTGTTTTTT. As protein: CASSMPWTGTNEKLFF.